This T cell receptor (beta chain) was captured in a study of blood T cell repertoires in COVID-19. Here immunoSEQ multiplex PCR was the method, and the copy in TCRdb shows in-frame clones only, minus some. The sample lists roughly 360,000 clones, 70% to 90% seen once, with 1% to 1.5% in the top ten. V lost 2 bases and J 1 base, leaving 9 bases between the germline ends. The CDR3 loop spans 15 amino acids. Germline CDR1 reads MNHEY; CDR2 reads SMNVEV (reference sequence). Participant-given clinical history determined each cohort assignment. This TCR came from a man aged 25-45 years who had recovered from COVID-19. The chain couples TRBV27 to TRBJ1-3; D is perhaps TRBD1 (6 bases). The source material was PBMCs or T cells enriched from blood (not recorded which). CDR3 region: CASSLTQGSGNTIYF. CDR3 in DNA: TGTGCCAGCAGTTTAACACAGGGTTCTGGAAACACCATATATTTT.